What follows is one TCR beta chain and its context. Its antigen remains unidentified. Mismatch with germline at one junction end may stem from a read error. The donors were in the roughly 120-subject validation cohort, distinct from the roughly 700-subject first cohort. The sample belongs to a study of cytomegalovirus exposure and HLA in healthy donors. Study in general: It was reported in a later analysis that the same platform had been used for the 100 to 150 validation repertoires as for the approximately 670 first-cohort repertoires.

Findings and limits, study-wide: Rarity held for most TCR sequences, but there were some public TCRs that occurred in many donors. Specificity of a few CMV-associated chains for CMV antigens was verified in vitro.

The CDR3 runs to 15 residues. CDR1 and CDR2 from the germline V gene are SGHNT and YYREEE (reference sequence). Produced via immunoSEQ multiplex PCR; TCRdb's table is partial and in-frame only. The profile shows 200,000 to 300,000 clones, about 86% of them singletons. V usage is TRBV5-4 and J usage is TRBJ1-6; the match to TRBD1 covers 9 bases. The sample consisted of PBMCs. The TCR originated in a man aged 18 to 29 in good health and CMV-seronegative. The CDR3 sequence is CASSQVQGAYSPLHF. For the CDR3, the DNA is TGCGCCAGCAGCCAAGTACAGGGGGCTTATTCACCCCTCCACTTT.